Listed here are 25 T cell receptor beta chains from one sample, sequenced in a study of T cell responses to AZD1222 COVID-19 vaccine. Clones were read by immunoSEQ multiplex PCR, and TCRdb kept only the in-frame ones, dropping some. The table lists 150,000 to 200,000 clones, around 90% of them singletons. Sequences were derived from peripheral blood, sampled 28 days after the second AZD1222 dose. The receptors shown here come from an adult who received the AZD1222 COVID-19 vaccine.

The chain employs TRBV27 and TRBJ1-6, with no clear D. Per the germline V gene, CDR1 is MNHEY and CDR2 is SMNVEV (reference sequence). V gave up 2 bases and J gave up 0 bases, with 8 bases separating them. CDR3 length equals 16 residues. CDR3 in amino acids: CASSLTGSSYNSPLHF. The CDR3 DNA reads TGTGCCAGCAGTTTAACCGGAAGCTCCTATAATTCACCCCTCCACTTT.

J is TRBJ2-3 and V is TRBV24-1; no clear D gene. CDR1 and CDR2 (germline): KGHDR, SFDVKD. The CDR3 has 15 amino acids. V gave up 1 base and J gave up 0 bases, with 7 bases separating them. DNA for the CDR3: TGTGCCACCAGTGATTTTTCCCGCAGCACAGATACGCAGTATTTT. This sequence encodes CATSDFSRSTDTQYF.

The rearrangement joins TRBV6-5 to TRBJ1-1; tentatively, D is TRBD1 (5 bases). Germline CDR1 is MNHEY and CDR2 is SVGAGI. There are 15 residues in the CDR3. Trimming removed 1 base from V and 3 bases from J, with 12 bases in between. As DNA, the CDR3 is TGTGCCAGCAGTTACTTCGGGGGGGGAGACACTGAAGCTTTCTTT. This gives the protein CASSYFGGGDTEAFF.

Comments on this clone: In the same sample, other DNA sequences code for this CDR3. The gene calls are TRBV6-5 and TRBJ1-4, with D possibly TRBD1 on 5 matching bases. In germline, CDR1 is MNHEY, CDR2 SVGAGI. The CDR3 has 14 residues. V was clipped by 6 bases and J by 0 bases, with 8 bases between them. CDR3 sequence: CASRGGATNEKLFF. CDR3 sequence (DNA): TGTGCCAGCAGGGGGGGAGCAACTAATGAAAAACTGTTTTTT.

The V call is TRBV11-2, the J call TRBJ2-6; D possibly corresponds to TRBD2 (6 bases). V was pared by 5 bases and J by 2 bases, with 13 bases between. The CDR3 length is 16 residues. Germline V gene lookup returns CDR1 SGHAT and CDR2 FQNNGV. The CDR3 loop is CASSRTGGAGANVLTF. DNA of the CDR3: TGTGCCAGCAGCAGAACAGGAGGGGCTGGGGCCAACGTCCTGACTTTC.

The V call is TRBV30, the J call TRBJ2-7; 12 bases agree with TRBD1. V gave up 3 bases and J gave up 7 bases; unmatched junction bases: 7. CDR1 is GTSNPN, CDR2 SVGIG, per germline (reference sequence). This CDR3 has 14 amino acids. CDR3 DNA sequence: TGTGCCTGGAGCCCGGGACAGGGGGCGATTGAGCAGTACTTC. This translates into CAWSPGQGAIEQYF.

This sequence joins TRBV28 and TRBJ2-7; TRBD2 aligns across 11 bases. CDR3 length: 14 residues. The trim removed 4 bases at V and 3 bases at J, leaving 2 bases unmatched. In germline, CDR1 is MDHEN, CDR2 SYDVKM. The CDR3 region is CASSSLAGGYEQYF. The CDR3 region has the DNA TGTGCCAGCAGTTCGCTAGCGGGGGGCTACGAGCAGTACTTC. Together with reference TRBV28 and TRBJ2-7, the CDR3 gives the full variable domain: DVKVTQSSRYLVKRTGEKVFLECVQDMDHENMFWYRQDPGLGLRLIYFSYDVKMKEKGDIPEGYSVSREKKERFSLILESASTNQTSMYLCASSSLAGGYEQYFGPGTRLTVT.

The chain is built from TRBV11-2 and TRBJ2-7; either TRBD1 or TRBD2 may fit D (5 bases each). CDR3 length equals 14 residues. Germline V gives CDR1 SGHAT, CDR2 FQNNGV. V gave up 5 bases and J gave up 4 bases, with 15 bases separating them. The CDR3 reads CASSRRLGPYEQYF. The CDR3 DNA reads TGTGCCAGCAGCCGCCGACTGGGACCTTACGAGCAGTACTTC.

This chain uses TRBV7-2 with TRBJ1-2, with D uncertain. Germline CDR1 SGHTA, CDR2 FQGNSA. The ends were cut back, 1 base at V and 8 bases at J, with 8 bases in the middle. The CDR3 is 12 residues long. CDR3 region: CASSLVGEGYTF. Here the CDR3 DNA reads TGTGCCAGCAGCTTAGTTGGAGAAGGCTACACCTTC.

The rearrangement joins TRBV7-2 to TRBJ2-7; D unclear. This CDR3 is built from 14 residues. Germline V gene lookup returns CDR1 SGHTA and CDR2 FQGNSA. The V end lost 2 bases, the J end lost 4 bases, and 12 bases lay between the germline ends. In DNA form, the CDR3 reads TGTGCCAGCAGCTTAATCCCCGGGTCATACGAGCAGTACTTC. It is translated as CASSLIPGSYEQYF.

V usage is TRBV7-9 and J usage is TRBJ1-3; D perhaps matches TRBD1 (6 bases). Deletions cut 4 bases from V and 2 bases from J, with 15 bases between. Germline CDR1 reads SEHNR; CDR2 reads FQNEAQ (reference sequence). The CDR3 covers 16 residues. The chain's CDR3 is CASSSSARGTGNTIYF. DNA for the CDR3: TGTGCCAGCAGCTCCTCAGCCAGGGGAACTGGAAACACCATATATTTT.

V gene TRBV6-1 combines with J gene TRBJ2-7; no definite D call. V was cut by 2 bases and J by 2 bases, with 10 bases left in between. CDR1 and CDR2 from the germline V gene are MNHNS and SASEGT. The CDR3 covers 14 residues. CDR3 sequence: CASSELVRPYEQYF. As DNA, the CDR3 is TGTGCCAGCAGTGAACTGGTGAGACCCTACGAGCAGTACTTC.

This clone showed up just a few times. CDR3 sequence: CASSLIGTYYGYTF. The CDR3 coding sequence is TGTGCCAGCAGTTTAATAGGCACCTACTATGGCTACACCTTC. This chain connects TRBV28 to TRBJ1-2; no clear D gene. The V end lost 2 bases, the J end lost 3 bases, and 10 bases lay between the germline ends. The CDR3 has 14 residues. Germline assignment: CDR1 MDHEN and CDR2 SYDVKM.

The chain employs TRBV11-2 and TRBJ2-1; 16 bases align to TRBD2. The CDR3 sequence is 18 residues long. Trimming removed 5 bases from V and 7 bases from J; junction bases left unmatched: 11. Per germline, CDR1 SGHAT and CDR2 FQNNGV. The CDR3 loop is CASSPSPGLAGGRNEQFF. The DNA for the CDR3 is TGTGCCAGCAGCCCTAGCCCGGGACTAGCGGGAGGGCGGAATGAGCAGTTCTTC.

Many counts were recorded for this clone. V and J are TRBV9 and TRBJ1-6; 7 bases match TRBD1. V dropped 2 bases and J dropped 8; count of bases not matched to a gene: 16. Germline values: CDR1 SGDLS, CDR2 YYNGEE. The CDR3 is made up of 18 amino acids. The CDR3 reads CASSVGLGGGFPDSPLHF. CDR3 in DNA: TGTGCCAGCAGCGTGGGCCTCGGAGGGGGCTTCCCGGATTCACCCCTCCACTTT.

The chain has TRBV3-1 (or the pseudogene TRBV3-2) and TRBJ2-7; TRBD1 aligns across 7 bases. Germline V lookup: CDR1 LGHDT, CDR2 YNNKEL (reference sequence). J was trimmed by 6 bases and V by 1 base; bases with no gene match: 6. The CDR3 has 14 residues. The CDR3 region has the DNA TGTGCCAGCAGCCAAGCAGGGGGACGGGGCGAGCAGTACTTC. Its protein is CASSQAGGRGEQYF.

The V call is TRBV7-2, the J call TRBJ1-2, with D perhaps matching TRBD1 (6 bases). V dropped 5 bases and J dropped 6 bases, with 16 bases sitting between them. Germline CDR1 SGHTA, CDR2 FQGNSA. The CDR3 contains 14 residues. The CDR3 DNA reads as TGTGCCAGCAGCATCCATGGGGGCAGGGATGGCTACACCTTC. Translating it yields CASSIHGGRDGYTF. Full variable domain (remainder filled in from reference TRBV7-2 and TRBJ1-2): GAGVSQSPSNKVTEKGKDVELRCDPISGHTALYWYRQSLGQGLEFLIYFQGNSAPDKSGLPSDRFSAERTGGSVSTLTIQRTQQEDSAVYLCASSIHGGRDGYTFGSGTRLTVV.

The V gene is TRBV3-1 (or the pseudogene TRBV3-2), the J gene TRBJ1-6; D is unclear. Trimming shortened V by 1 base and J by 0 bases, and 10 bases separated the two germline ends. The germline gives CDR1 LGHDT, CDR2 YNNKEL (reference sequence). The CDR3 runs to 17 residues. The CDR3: CASSQGQLISYNSPLHF. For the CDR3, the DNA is TGTGCCAGCAGCCAAGGACAACTCATCTCCTATAATTCACCCCTCCACTTT.

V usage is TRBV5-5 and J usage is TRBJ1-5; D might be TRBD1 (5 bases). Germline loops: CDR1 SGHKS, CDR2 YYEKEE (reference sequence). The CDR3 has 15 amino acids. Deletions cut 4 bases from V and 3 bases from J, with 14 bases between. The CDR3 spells CASSLVGQHNQPQHF. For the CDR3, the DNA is TGTGCCAGCAGCCTAGTTGGACAACACAATCAGCCCCAGCATTTT.

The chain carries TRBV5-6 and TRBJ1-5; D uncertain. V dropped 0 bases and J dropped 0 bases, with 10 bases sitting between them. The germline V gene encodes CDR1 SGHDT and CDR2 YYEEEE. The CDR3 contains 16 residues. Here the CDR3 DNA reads TGTGCCAGCAGCTTGGTCTTACGGAATAGCAATCAGCCCCAGCATTTT. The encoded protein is CASSLVLRNSNQPQHF.

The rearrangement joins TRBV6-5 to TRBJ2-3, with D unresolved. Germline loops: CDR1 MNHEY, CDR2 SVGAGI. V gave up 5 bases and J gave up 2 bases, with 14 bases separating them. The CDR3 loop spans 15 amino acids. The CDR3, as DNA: TGTGCCAGCAGTCGGACCGAGTACCACACAGATACGCAGTATTTT. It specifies CASSRTEYHTDTQYF.

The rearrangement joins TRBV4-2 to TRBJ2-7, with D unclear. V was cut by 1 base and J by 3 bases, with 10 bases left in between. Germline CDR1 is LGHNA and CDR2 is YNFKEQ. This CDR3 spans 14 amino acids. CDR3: CASSQGPTDYEQYF. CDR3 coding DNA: TGTGCCAGCAGCCAAGGTCCGACCGACTACGAGCAGTACTTC.

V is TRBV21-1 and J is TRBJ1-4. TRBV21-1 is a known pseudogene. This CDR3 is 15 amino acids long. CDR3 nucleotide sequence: TGTGCCAGCAGCAAAGGGGAGACAGACCAAGCGCGGGGTTTTTTT. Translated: CASSKGETDQARGFF.

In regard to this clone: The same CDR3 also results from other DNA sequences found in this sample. The CDR3 coding sequence is TGTGCCAGCACCGGGGGAAACACCATATATTTT. It codes for CASTGGNTIYF. The genes are TRBV6-5 and TRBJ1-3; D is unclear. Germline CDR1 and CDR2: MNHEY and SVGAGI. Trimming pared 7 bases from V and 4 bases from J, leaving 5 bases between. The CDR3 spans 11 residues.

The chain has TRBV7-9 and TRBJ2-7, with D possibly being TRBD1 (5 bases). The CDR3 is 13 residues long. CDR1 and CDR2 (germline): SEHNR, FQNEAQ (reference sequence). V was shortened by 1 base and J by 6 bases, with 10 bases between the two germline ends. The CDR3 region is CASSLGGPLEQYF. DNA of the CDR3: TGTGCCAGCAGCTTAGGGGGCCCCCTCGAGCAGTACTTC.